This T cell receptor beta chain was recorded in a study of T-cell reconstitution after alpha-beta-depleted transplantation in children. Unique molecular identifiers were used to barcode this TCRbeta library. TCRdb re-called the PCR reads through MiXCR, storing one row per CDR3 protein. The profile shows 530,000 or so distinct CDR3 sequences, roughly 30% of them singletons. About this clonotype itself: Its antigen is as yet unknown.

Whole-study findings and limits: Reports say that about two months after transplant, the alpha-beta T cells came out of several hundred graft clones that had expanded.

This TCR was recovered from a boy less than two years old with Wiskott-Aldrich syndrome, due to receive a stem cell transplant. The sequenced sample was PBMCs, obtained before TCRalphabeta/CD19-depleted stem cell transplant.

CDR3 in DNA: TGCGCCAGCAGCGGAGACAGGGGGAACACTGAAGCTTTCTTT. Its protein product is CASSGDRGNTEAFF. The chain employs TRBV5-1 and TRBJ1-1, with TRBD1 matching over 8 bases. The CDR3 loop spans 14 amino acids. Unmatched junction bases numbered 3, after V lost 4 bases and J lost 1 base. The germline V gene has CDR1 SGHRS and CDR2 YFSETQ.